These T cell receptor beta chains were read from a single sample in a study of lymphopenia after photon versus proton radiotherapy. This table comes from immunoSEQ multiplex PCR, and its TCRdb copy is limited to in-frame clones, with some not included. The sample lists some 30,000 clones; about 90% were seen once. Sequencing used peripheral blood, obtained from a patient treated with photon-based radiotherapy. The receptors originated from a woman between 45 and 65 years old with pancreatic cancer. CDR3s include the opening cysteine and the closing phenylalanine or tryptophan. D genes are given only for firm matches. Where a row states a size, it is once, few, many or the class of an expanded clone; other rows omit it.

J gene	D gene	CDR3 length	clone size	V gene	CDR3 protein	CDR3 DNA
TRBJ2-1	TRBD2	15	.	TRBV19	CASGRTSGSLDEQFF	TGTGCCAGTGGCCGGACTAGCGGGAGTTTGGATGAGCAGTTCTTC
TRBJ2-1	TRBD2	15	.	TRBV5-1	CASSLSAGGYNEQFF	TGCGCCAGCAGCTTATCAGCGGGGGGTTACAATGAGCAGTTCTTC
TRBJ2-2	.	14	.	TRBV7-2	CASSPGHDTGELFF	TGTGCCAGCAGCCCGGGACACGACACCGGGGAGCTGTTTTTT
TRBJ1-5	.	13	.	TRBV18	CASSQGFNQPQHF	TGTGCCAGCTCACAGGGCTTCAATCAGCCCCAGCATTTT
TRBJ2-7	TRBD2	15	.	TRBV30	CAWSRGLAVQHEQYF	TGTGCCTGGAGTCGGGGACTAGCGGTGCAGCACGAGCAGTACTTC
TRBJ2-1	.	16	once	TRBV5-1	CASSLGHRGIGNEQFF	TGCGCCAGCAGCTTGGGCCATAGGGGGATAGGCAATGAGCAGTTCTTC
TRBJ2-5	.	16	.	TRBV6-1	CASSESQVVLTETQYF	TGTGCCAGCAGTGAATCACAAGTAGTCCTGACGGAGACCCAGTACTTC
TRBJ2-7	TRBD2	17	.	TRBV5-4	CASSLGGGGRAVYEQYF	TGTGCCAGCAGCTTGGGGGGCGGCGGGAGGGCCGTCTACGAGCAGTACTTC
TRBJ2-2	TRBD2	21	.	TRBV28	CASSSYQAGGPGFKGTGELFF	TGTGCCAGCAGCTCCTATCAAGCGGGAGGGCCTGGTTTTAAGGGCACCGGGGAGCTGTTTTTT
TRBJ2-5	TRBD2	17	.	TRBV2	CASSDTSGRAGRGTQYF	TGTGCCAGCAGTGACACTAGCGGGAGGGCCGGTCGGGGGACCCAGTACTTC
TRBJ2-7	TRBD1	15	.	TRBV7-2	CASSPTRQGIYEQYF	TGTGCCAGCAGTCCGACCCGACAGGGCATCTACGAGCAGTACTTC
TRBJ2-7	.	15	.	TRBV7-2	CASSLVAETGYEQYF	TGTGCCAGCAGCTTAGTGGCGGAAACCGGCTACGAGCAGTACTTC
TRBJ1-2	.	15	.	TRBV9	CASSVVPGSGYGYTF	TGTGCCAGCAGCGTAGTGCCGGGGAGTGGATATGGCTACACCTTC
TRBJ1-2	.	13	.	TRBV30	CAWRGNWTYGYTF	TGTGCCTGGAGGGGAAATTGGACCTATGGCTACACCTTC
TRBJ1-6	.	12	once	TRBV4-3	CASSRDDSPLHF	TGCGCCAGCAGCCGAGACGATTCACCCCTCCACTTT
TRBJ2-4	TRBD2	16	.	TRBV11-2	CASSLGRGVSLDIQYF	TGTGCCAGCAGCTTAGGGCGGGGGGTAAGCTTAGACATTCAGTACTTC
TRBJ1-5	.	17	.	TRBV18	CASSPFGTQALNQPQHF	TGTGCCAGCTCACCATTTGGGACCCAGGCCCTAAATCAGCCCCAGCATTTT
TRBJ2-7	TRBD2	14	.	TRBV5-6	CASSGTSGPYEQYF	TGTGCCAGCAGCGGAACTAGCGGACCTTACGAGCAGTACTTC
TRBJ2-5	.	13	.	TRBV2	CASSAGRGETQYF	TGTGCCAGCAGTGCAGGGCGAGGGGAGACCCAGTACTTC
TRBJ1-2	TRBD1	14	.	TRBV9	CASTDTGTGYGYTF	TGTGCCAGCACTGATACCGGGACAGGCTATGGCTACACCTTC
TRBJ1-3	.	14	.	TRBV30	CAWSPQGLGNTIYF	TGTGCCTGGAGCCCCCAGGGGTTGGGAAACACCATATATTTT
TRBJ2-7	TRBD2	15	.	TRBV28	CASSLGTSGSYEQYF	TGTGCCAGCAGTTTGGGAACTAGCGGGAGCTACGAGCAGTACTTC
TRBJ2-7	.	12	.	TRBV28	CASSKSYYEQYF	TGTGCCAGCAGTAAATCTTACTACGAGCAGTACTTC
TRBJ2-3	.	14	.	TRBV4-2	CASSQGTNTDTQYF	TGTGCCAGCAGCCAAGGGACTAACACAGATACGCAGTATTTT
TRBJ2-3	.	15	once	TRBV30	CAWKGVGAYTDTQYF	TGTGCCTGGAAGGGTGTCGGGGCGTACACAGATACGCAGTATTTT
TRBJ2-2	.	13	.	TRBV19	CASSKLATGELFF	TGTGCCAGTAGTAAGCTTGCCACCGGGGAGCTGTTTTTT
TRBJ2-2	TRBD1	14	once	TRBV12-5	CASGDTGGSGELFF	TGTGCTAGTGGAGATACAGGGGGCAGCGGGGAGCTGTTTTTT
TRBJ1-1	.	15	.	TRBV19	CASSMRGTRNTEAFF	TGTGCCAGTAGTATGAGGGGGACAAGGAACACTGAAGCTTTCTTT
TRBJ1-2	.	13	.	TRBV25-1	CASGDGGLRGYTF	TGTGCCAGCGGGGATGGGGGGCTTCGTGGCTACACCTTC
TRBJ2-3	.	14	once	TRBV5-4	CASSLEGFPDTQYF	TGTGCCAGCAGCCTGGAAGGGTTCCCAGATACGCAGTATTTT
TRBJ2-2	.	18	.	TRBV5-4	CASSLAPAATGNTGELFF	TGTGCCAGCAGCCTGGCCCCGGCTGCTACTGGGAACACCGGGGAGCTGTTTTTT
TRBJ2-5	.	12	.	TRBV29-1	CSVERQQETQYF	TGCAGCGTTGAGAGACAGCAAGAGACCCAGTACTTC
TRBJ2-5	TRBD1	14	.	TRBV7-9	CASSHGTGEATQYF	TGTGCCAGCAGCCATGGGACAGGGGAGGCGACCCAGTACTTC
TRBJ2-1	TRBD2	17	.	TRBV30	CAWTQPTLAGVFNEQFF	TGTGCCTGGACCCAGCCCACACTAGCGGGAGTATTCAATGAGCAGTTCTTC
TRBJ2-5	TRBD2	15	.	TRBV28	CASSDGTRAPETQYF	TGTGCCAGCAGCGACGGGACTAGGGCCCCAGAGACCCAGTACTTC
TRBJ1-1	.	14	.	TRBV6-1	CASSFQSMNTEAFF	TGTGCCAGCAGTTTCCAATCCATGAACACTGAAGCTTTCTTT
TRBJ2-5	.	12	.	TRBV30	CAFTRESETQYF	TGTGCCTTCACGAGGGAATCAGAGACCCAGTACTTC
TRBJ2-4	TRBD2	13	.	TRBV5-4	CASSFSGGNLQYF	TGTGCCAGCAGCTTTAGCGGGGGGAACCTTCAGTACTTC
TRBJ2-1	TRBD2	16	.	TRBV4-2	CASSQGEGLAANEQFF	TGTGCCAGCAGCCAAGGGGAAGGGCTAGCGGCGAATGAGCAGTTCTTC
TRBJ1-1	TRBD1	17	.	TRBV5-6	CASSLVRTGRERTEAFF	TGTGCCAGCAGCTTGGTTAGGACAGGGAGAGAACGCACTGAAGCTTTCTTT
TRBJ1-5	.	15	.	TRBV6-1	CASSEAAGPYQPQHF	TGTGCCAGCAGTGAAGCTGCAGGTCCCTATCAGCCCCAGCATTTT
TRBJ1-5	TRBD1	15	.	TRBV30	CASSQGAESNQPQHF	TGTGCCAGCTCACAGGGGGCGGAGAGCAATCAGCCCCAGCATTTT
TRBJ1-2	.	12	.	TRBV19	CASMGGNYGYTF	TGTGCCAGTATGGGGGGGAACTATGGCTACACCTTC
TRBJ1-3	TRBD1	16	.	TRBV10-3	CAISATPPGQGNTIYF	TGTGCCATCAGTGCCACGCCACCGGGACAGGGAAACACCATATATTTT
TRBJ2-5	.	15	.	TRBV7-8	CASSRHRQEQETQYF	TGTGCCAGCAGTCGACACCGACAGGAGCAAGAGACCCAGTACTTC
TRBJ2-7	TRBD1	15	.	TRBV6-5	CASSSRTGDSYEQYF	TGTGCCAGCAGTTCTCGGACAGGGGACTCCTACGAGCAGTACTTC
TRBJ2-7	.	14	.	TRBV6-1	CASSALGTSYEQYF	TGTGCCAGCAGCGCCCTAGGTACCTCCTACGAGCAGTACTTC
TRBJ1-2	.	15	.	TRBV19	CASRQSGTNPGGYTF	TGTGCCAGCCGGCAATCCGGGACAAATCCGGGAGGCTACACCTTC
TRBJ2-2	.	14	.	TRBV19	CASSIWGNTGELFF	TGTGCCAGTAGTATTTGGGGAAACACCGGGGAGCTGTTTTTT
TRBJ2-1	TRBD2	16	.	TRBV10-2	CASSFSAGGPGDEQFF	TGCGCCAGCAGTTTTTCAGCGGGAGGGCCCGGCGATGAGCAGTTCTTC
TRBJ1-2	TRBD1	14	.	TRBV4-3	CASSQTGGSYGYTF	TGCGCCAGCAGCCAGACAGGGGGCAGCTATGGCTACACCTTC
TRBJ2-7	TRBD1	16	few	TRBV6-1	CASSGFGGQGSYEQYF	TGTGCCAGCAGTGGATTTGGGGGACAGGGCTCCTACGAGCAGTACTTC
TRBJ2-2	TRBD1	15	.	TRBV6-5	CASSYSQGRTGELFF	TGTGCCAGCAGTTATTCACAGGGGCGGACCGGGGAGCTGTTTTTT